The T cell receptor beta chain under discussion was sequenced for a study of control samples from healthy donors and cancer patients. This CDR3 is built from 15 residues. From germline, CDR1 is SGHRS and CDR2 YFSETQ. J gave up 7 bases and V 5 bases, and 14 bases lay outside the gene matches. Produced via immunoSEQ multiplex PCR; TCRdb's table is partial and in-frame only. The table shows about 52,000 clones, with roughly 94% occurring only once. The source material was blood. The TCR was taken from a man younger than 45 in good health. V usage is TRBV5-1 and J usage is TRBJ1-1; 7 positions match TRBD1. This CDR3 reads CASSWGTAGTDEAFF. The DNA of the CDR3 is TGCGCCAGCAGTTGGGGGACTGCTGGGACAGATGAAGCTTTCTTT. Drawing the rest from reference TRBV5-1 and TRBJ1-1, the complete variable domain is KAGVTQTPRYLIKTRGQQVTLSCSPISGHRSVSWYQQTPGQGLQFLFEYFSETQRNKGNFPGRFSGRQFSNSRSEMNVSTLELGDSALYLCASSWGTAGTDEAFFGQGTRLTVV.